The next 7 T cell receptor beta chains were all read from a single sample in a study of breast tumors, draining lymph nodes, adjacent tissues. TCRdb itself ran the multiplex PCR reads through MiXCR, one entry per CDR3 protein. Altogether under 80,000 distinct CDR3 sequences are present, over 40% being singletons, with the ten largest covering 8% to 9.5%. Sample: breast tumor tissue. The receptors were sampled from a female donor with breast cancer. Some clones in this sample may be carry-over from other donors' samples.

The sample holds a few counts of this clonotype. This chain joins TRBV3-1 and TRBJ1-1; 7 bases are a match to TRBD1. The CDR3 extends over 17 amino acids. Looked up from germline, CDR1 is LGHDT and CDR2 is YNNKEL (reference sequence). J lost 2 bases, V lost 0 bases, and 9 bases had no gene match. Written as DNA, the CDR3 is TGTGCCAGCAGCCAAGATTTGGGGTGGGACAGAAACACTGAAGCTTTCTTT. This sequence encodes CASSQDLGWDRNTEAFF.

This clonotype was detected many times. V and J are TRBV12-5 and TRBJ2-3; 9 bases fit TRBD2. Germline CDR1 is LGHNT and CDR2 is FRNRAP. The CDR3 totals 17 residues. The ends lost 5 bases at V and 2 bases at J; junction bases unmatched: 11. The CDR3 reads CASGPTTSGRLTDTQYF. The CDR3 nucleotides are TGTGCTAGTGGTCCAACGACTAGCGGAAGACTCACAGATACGCAGTATTTT.

The chain employs TRBV10-3 and TRBJ2-3; the D gene is possibly TRBD1 (5 bases). The V gene lost 2 bases and the J gene lost 4 bases, with 10 bases spanning the gap. CDR3 length: 14 residues. Germline CDR1 ENHRY, CDR2 SYGVKD. CDR3 residues: CAISETQDPDTQYF. The CDR3 DNA reads as TGTGCCATCAGTGAGACACAGGATCCAGATACGCAGTATTTT.

This clonotype was counted at least ten times. CDR3 sequence (DNA): TGTGCCAGCAGCGTAGGCCCACAGGGTGGCCAAGAGACCCAGTACTTC. Translated, it gives CASSVGPQGGQETQYF. This rearrangement joins TRBV9 to TRBJ2-5, with D maybe TRBD1 (6 bases). Trimming removed 0 bases at V and 1 base at J, with 13 bases between. CDR1 is SGDLS, CDR2 YYNGEE, per germline. CDR3 length: 16 residues.

This clonotype was detected ten times or more. The rearrangement uses TRBV4-2 and TRBJ2-3; 8 positions match TRBD2. Germline lookup yields CDR1 LGHNA and CDR2 YNFKEQ. The CDR3 totals 16 residues. With V trimmed by 3 bases and J by 6 bases, 11 bases remained unmatched. The CDR3: CASSQAGLAVMDTQYF. CDR3 sequence (DNA): TGTGCCAGCAGCCAGGCCGGACTAGCAGTGATGGATACGCAGTATTTT.

V usage is TRBV3-2 and J usage is TRBJ1-5. TRBV3-2 is described as a pseudogene. The CDR3 length is 13 residues. The CDR3 bases are TGTGCCAGCAGCCCAGGGATTGGTCAGCCCCAGCATTTT. Translating it yields CASSPGIGQPQHF.

For this clonotype: The conserved final phenylalanine or tryptophan is absent from the CDR3, which likely points to a read error. The limits of the CDR3 on the DNA are not certain, so only TCRdb's listed CDR3 is given. The chain links TRBV20-1 to TRBJ1-3. A total of 9 residues make up the CDR3, ends included. Germline loops: CDR1 DFQATT, CDR2 SNEGSKA (reference sequence). The CDR3 is CSASHPILA.